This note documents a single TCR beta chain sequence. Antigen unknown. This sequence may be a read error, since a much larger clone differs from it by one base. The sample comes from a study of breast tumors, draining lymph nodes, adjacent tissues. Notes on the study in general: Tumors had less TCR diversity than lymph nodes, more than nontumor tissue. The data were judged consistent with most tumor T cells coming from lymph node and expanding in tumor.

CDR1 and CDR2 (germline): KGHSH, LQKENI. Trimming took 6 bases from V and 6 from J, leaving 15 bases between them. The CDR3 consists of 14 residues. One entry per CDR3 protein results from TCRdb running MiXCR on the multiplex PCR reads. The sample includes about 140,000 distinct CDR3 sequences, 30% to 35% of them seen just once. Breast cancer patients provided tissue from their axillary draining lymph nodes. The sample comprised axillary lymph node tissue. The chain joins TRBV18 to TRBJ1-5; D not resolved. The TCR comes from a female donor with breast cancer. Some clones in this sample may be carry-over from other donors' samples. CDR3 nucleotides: TGTGCCAGCTCGTCCAATGGGGATAGTCAGCCCCAGCATTTT. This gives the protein CASSSNGDSQPQHF.